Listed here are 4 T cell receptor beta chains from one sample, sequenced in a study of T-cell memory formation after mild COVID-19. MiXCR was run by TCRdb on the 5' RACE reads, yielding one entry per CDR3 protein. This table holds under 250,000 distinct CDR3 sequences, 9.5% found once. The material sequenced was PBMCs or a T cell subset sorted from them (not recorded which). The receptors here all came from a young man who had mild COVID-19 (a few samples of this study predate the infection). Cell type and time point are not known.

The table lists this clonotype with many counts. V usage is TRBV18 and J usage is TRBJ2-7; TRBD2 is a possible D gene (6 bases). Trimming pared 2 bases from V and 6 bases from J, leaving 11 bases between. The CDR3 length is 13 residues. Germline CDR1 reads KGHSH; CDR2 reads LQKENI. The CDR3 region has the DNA TGTGCCAGCTCACCAAGGACTAAGGGCGAGCAGTACGTC. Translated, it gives CASSPRTKGEQYV.

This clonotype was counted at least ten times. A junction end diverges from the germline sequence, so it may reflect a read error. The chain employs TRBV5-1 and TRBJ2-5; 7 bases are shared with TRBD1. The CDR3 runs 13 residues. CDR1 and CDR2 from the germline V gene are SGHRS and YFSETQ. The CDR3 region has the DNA TGTGCTAGCAGCCTGGGACAGCAAGAGACCCAGTACTTC. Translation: CASSLGQQETQYF.

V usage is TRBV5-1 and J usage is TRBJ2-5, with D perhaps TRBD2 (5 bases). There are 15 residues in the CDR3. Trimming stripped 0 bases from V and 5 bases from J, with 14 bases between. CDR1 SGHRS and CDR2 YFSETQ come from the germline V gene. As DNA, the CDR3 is TGCGCCAGCAGCTTGGCGGGGAACCCTGGGGAGACCCAGTACTTC. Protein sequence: CASSLAGNPGETQYF.

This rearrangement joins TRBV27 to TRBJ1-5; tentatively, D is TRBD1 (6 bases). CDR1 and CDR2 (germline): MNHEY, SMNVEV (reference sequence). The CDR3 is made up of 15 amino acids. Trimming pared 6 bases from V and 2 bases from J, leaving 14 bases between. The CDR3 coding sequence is TGTGCCAGCAGCCGAGGGGGAAGAGGCAATCAGCCCCAGCATTTT. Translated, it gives CASSRGGRGNQPQHF.